Below, 28 T cell receptor beta chains from the same sample are listed, as sequenced in a study of long-term antiretroviral therapy in people with HIV. They ran version v3.0 of the immunoSEQ assay at survey level. TCRdb's copy holds only in-frame clones and misses some; the assay was immunoSEQ multiplex PCR. The sample consists of 22,000 or so clones, under 90% of them appearing once. Sequenced here: unsorted PBMCs, sampled 0.5 years before starting antiretroviral therapy. All receptors derive from a middle-aged man with HIV.

V is TRBV6-5 and J is TRBJ1-5, with D unclear. CDR1 is MNHEY, CDR2 SVGAGI, per germline. The CDR3 spans 14 residues. Trimming pared 2 bases from V and 5 bases from J, leaving 10 bases between. The CDR3 DNA sequence: TGTGCCAGCAGTTACGGGTCAAACTATCAGCCCCAGCATTTT. Residues: CASSYGSNYQPQHF.

The V gene is TRBV2, the J gene TRBJ1-2; no firm D call. Germline V gene sequence: CDR1 SNHLY, CDR2 FYNNEI. The CDR3 has 13 amino acids. The V and J ends lost 3 bases and 8 bases respectively, with 13 bases between them. The CDR3 sequence is CASSDTSKGGYTF. In DNA, the CDR3 is TGTGCCAGCAGTGACACCAGCAAGGGAGGCTACACCTTC.

The rearrangement joins TRBV9 to TRBJ2-1; the match to TRBD2 covers 9 bases. This CDR3 is built from 15 residues. Germline lookup yields CDR1 SGDLS and CDR2 YYNGEE. The V and J ends lost 4 bases and 4 bases, in that order; junction bases with no gene match: 6. The CDR3 nucleotides read TGTGCCAGCAGCAAGCGGGGGGATCAATACAATGAGCAGTTCTTC. Translated, it gives CASSKRGDQYNEQFF.

The chain couples TRBV19 to TRBJ2-7, with D maybe TRBD1 (6 bases). V lost 5 bases and J 5 bases, leaving 16 bases between the germline ends. Germline CDR1 reads LNHDA; CDR2 reads SQIVND (reference sequence). The CDR3 totals 14 residues. The CDR3 loop is CASSGPRQDHEQYF. CDR3 nucleotide sequence: TGTGCCAGTAGTGGACCGCGACAGGATCACGAGCAGTACTTC.

The J gene is TRBJ2-7, the V gene TRBV27, with TRBD2 matching 12 bases. This CDR3 is built from 16 residues. Per germline, CDR1 MNHEY and CDR2 SMNVEV (reference sequence). Trimming took 5 bases from V and 2 from J; bases not matched to a gene: 7. CDR3 nucleotide sequence: TGTGCCAGCAGTCAAGCTAGCGGGGGGGGCCCCTACGAGCAGTACTTC. Translated: CASSQASGGGPYEQYF.

The chain carries TRBV9 and TRBJ1-2; D gene uncertain. The germline V gene has CDR1 SGDLS and CDR2 YYNGEE. CDR3 length: 14 amino acids. Trimming shortened V by 4 bases and J by 0 bases, and 10 bases separated the two germline ends. CDR3 bases: TGTGCCAGCAGCCCTACTGACCCTAACTATGGCTACACCTTC. Encoded protein: CASSPTDPNYGYTF.

This chain connects TRBV5-1 to TRBJ1-5, with D possibly TRBD1 on 6 matching bases. CDR3 length: 14 residues. Trimming took off 7 bases at V and 5 bases at J, with 16 bases between the two ends. Germline V gene sequence: CDR1 SGHRS, CDR2 YFSETQ. The CDR3 here is CASAPGAIDQPQHF. Here the CDR3 DNA reads TGCGCCAGCGCGCCAGGGGCCATCGATCAGCCCCAGCATTTT.

The V and J genes are TRBV7-2 and TRBJ2-2; TRBD1 or TRBD2 may be the D gene (5 bases each). This CDR3 spans 18 amino acids. From germline, CDR1 is SGHTA and CDR2 FQGNSA. V was pared by 5 bases and J by 1 base, with 20 bases between. DNA for the CDR3: TGTGCCAGCAGCCCGCGGGTTGGTGGGGGTCAGAACACCGGGGAGCTGTTTTTT. It is translated as CASSPRVGGGQNTGELFF.

J is TRBJ2-7 and V is TRBV29-1; D is possibly TRBD1 or TRBD2 (7 bases each). CDR3 length: 15 residues. Germline values: CDR1 SQVTM, CDR2 ANQGSEA. Trimming cost V 6 bases and J 0 bases, with 18 bases left between them. CDR3 coding DNA: TGCAGCGTCTCTCAGGGGGGGAGCACCTCCTACGAGCAGTACTTC. As protein: CSVSQGGSTSYEQYF.

The chain is built from TRBV19 and TRBJ2-5, with 9 bases matching TRBD2. The germline V gene has CDR1 LNHDA and CDR2 SQIVND (reference sequence). V lost 0 bases and J lost 4; bases outside the gene matches: 6. This CDR3 is built from 16 residues. The CDR3: CASSIDLGRGGETQYF. The DNA for the CDR3 is TGTGCCAGTAGTATAGATCTTGGGCGGGGGGGAGAGACCCAGTACTTC.

The rearrangement links TRBV7-3 to TRBJ2-7; no reliable D call. The CDR3 length is 14 residues. Trimming removed 2 bases at V and 2 bases at J, with 10 bases between. Germline loops: CDR1 SGHTA, CDR2 FQGTGA. The CDR3 here is CASSLEPTAYEQYF. The CDR3 DNA reads TGTGCCAGCAGCTTAGAGCCTACGGCCTACGAGCAGTACTTC.

The chain employs TRBV7-3 and TRBJ2-7; TRBD2 matches at 11 bases. Germline V gene data show CDR1 as SGHTA and CDR2 as FQGTGA. The V segment lost 5 bases and the J segment 2 bases; nucleotides outside the gene matches: 8. CDR3 size: 16 residues. CDR3 coding DNA: TGTGCCAGCAGCCAGGCCGGGACTAGCGGAACCTACGAGCAGTACTTC. As protein: CASSQAGTSGTYEQYF. The entire variable domain, with the rest obtained from reference TRBV7-3 and TRBJ2-7, is as follows: GAGVSQTPSNKVTEKGKYVELRCDPISGHTALYWYRQSLGQGPEFLIYFQGTGAADDSGLPNDRFFAVRPEGSVSTLKIQRTERGDSAVYLCASSQAGTSGTYEQYFGPGTRLTVT.

The chain couples TRBV10-3 to TRBJ1-5, with no clear D. The germline CDR1 and CDR2 sequences are ENHRY and SYGVKD. Deletions cut 7 bases from V and 5 bases from J, with 12 bases between. The length of the CDR3 is 13 residues. The CDR3 sequence: CAIKEGDYQPQHF. The CDR3 DNA follows: TGTGCCATCAAAGAGGGAGACTATCAGCCCCAGCATTTT.

CDR3 bases: TGTGCCAGCAGTGAAAGGCTAGCGGGGGCTAATGAGCAGTTCTTC. Protein: CASSERLAGANEQFF. This chain uses TRBV2 with TRBJ2-1, with TRBD2 identical over 10 bases. CDR1 is SNHLY, CDR2 FYNNEI, per germline. There are 15 residues in the CDR3. J lost 7 bases, V lost 2 bases, and 5 bases had no gene match.

V usage is TRBV10-3 and J usage is TRBJ2-3; D might be TRBD1 or TRBD2, each matching 5 bases. The CDR3 length is 14 residues. Per germline, CDR1 ENHRY and CDR2 SYGVKD. With 4 bases removed from V and 2 bases from J, the gap between germline ends came to 10 bases. The CDR3 here is CAISAGGSTDTQYF. The CDR3 bases are TGTGCCATCAGTGCTGGGGGATCCACAGATACGCAGTATTTT.

The chain couples TRBV6-5 to TRBJ1-2; the D is unclear. Germline assignment: CDR1 MNHEY and CDR2 SVGAGI. V shed 5 bases and J shed 8 bases, with 15 bases lying between them. There are 13 residues in the CDR3. CDR3 protein: CASSRRASEGYTF. As DNA, the CDR3 is TGTGCCAGCAGTCGCCGGGCCTCGGAGGGCTACACCTTC.

V and J are TRBV27 and TRBJ2-5, with D possibly TRBD2 on 6 matching bases. CDR3 length equals 15 residues. Trimming removed 7 bases from V and 5 bases from J, with 20 bases in between. CDR1 is MNHEY and CDR2 is SMNVEV in the germline V gene (reference sequence). Written as DNA, the CDR3 is TGTGCCAGCAAGTTAAGCGGGCCCCGGGGGGAGACCCAGTACTTC. Protein product: CASKLSGPRGETQYF.

The chain combines TRBV7-2 with TRBJ2-3; TRBD2 matches 8 bases. The CDR3 totals 17 residues. CDR1 and CDR2 from the germline V gene are SGHTA and FQGNSA. J lost 4 bases, V lost 5 bases, and 14 bases had no gene match. In nucleotides, the CDR3 is TGTGCCAGCAGCGCCCTCGGAGGGACTAGAGTTCCAGATACGCAGTATTTT. It is translated as CASSALGGTRVPDTQYF.

The chain links TRBV7-9 to TRBJ2-3; D could derive from TRBD1 or TRBD2 (5 bases each). CDR1 is SEHNR, CDR2 FQNEAQ, per germline (reference sequence). The CDR3 runs 17 residues. Between the trimmed V and J ends, which lost 1 base and 4 bases, there was a span of 18 bases. The CDR3 DNA follows: TGTGCCAGCAGCTTAGACCAGGACATCTGGGGAGCAGATACGCAGTATTTT. It yields the protein CASSLDQDIWGADTQYF.

The chain carries TRBV18 and TRBJ1-2; 8 bases fit TRBD1. This CDR3 comprises 14 residues. J lost 4 bases, V lost 3 bases, and 4 bases had no gene match. Per the germline V gene, CDR1 is KGHSH and CDR2 is LQKENI. The CDR3 here is CASSPDRETYGYTF. CDR3 DNA: TGTGCCAGCTCACCGGACAGGGAAACCTATGGCTACACCTTC.

CDR3 protein: CASSLSSGGYPRTDTQYF. DNA of the CDR3: TGTGCCAGCAGTCTTTCTAGCGGGGGTTACCCTCGCACAGATACGCAGTATTTT. The V gene is TRBV28, the J gene TRBJ2-3, with 10 nucleotides matching TRBD2. From germline, CDR1 is MDHEN and CDR2 SYDVKM. With 5 bases clipped from V and 1 base from J, the junction kept 12 bases outside the gene matches. This CDR3 is 18 amino acids long.

The chain carries TRBV28 and TRBJ1-5, with 9 nucleotides matching TRBD1. This CDR3 is 15 amino acids long. Germline assignment: CDR1 MDHEN and CDR2 SYDVKM. J gave up 4 bases and V 4 bases, and 5 bases lay outside the gene matches. CDR3 sequence: CASSSGQGNNQPQHF. CDR3 coding DNA: TGTGCCAGCAGTTCCGGACAGGGGAATAATCAGCCCCAGCATTTT.

The chain is built from TRBV9 and TRBJ1-6; D remains ambiguous. With 3 bases removed from V and 7 bases from J, the gap between germline ends came to 8 bases. This CDR3 region has 13 residues. Germline assignment: CDR1 SGDLS and CDR2 YYNGEE. The CDR3 spells CASSANPNSPLHF. The CDR3 DNA reads TGTGCCAGCAGCGCAAACCCGAATTCACCCCTCCACTTT.

The J gene is TRBJ2-2, the V gene TRBV2; possible D gene TRBD2, 6 bases. The CDR3 covers 15 residues. Germline lookup yields CDR1 SNHLY and CDR2 FYNNEI. Between the trimmed V and J ends, which lost 1 base and 7 bases, there was a span of 13 bases. CDR3 protein: CASSEGRGAVGELFF. The CDR3 coding sequence is TGTGCCAGCAGTGAAGGGAGGGGCGCGGTCGGGGAGCTGTTTTTT.

This clone came up once. The V gene is TRBV27, the J gene TRBJ1-4, with D maybe TRBD1 (6 bases). CDR1 and CDR2 (germline): MNHEY, SMNVEV (reference sequence). Trimming pared 8 bases from V and 2 bases from J, leaving 15 bases between. This CDR3 is built from 15 residues. DNA for the CDR3: TGTGCCAGCGCACGGACAGTAGGGACTAATGAAAAACTGTTTTTT. Translated, it gives CASARTVGTNEKLFF.

V is TRBV2 and J is TRBJ2-2, with TRBD2 matching 9 bases. J gave up 4 bases and V 7 bases, and 13 bases lay outside the gene matches. CDR1 and CDR2 from the germline V gene are SNHLY and FYNNEI. This CDR3 region has 17 residues. This CDR3 is CASTQRGLAGSTGELFF. CDR3 sequence (DNA): TGTGCCAGCACGCAACGAGGGCTAGCGGGGAGCACCGGGGAGCTGTTTTTT.

V is TRBV20-1 and J is TRBJ1-5, with D unresolved. Germline V gene sequence: CDR1 DFQATT, CDR2 SNEGSKA (reference sequence). Trimming took 3 bases from V and 9 from J, leaving 9 bases between them. The CDR3 consists of 11 residues. The CDR3 reads CSASRHSPQHF. The CDR3 region has the DNA TGCAGTGCTAGTAGACACTCGCCCCAGCATTTT.

The chain carries TRBV5-1 and TRBJ2-5; D is perhaps TRBD2 (7 bases). Trimming stripped 0 bases from V and 1 base from J, with 13 bases between. The length of the CDR3 is 16 residues. Looked up from germline, CDR1 is SGHRS and CDR2 is YFSETQ. CDR3 coding DNA: TGCGCCAGCAGCTTGGAGCCTAGGGGGGGCCAAGAGACCCAGTACTTC. As protein: CASSLEPRGGQETQYF.